These 14 T cell receptor beta chains were sequenced from one sample in a study of beta chain features in type 1 diabetes. Investigators reverse transcribed all isolated RNA, so they sequenced expressed TCRB transcripts. Profiling relied on immunoSEQ multiplex PCR, and the TCRdb table lists in-frame clones only, not all of them. The data hold about 350,000 clones, with 20% observed a single time. Sequencing was performed on naive CD4+ T cells from blood. These receptors all stem from a woman between 18 and 30 years old in good health.

This chain links TRBV1 with TRBJ1-2; TRBD1 was called by the table and not checked on the DNA. TRBV1 is given as a pseudogene. The CDR3 totals 13 residues. The CDR3 DNA reads TGCACCAGCAGCCTTAATGTTACAGGGGGCTACACCTTC. As protein: CTSSLNVTGGYTF.

This clone was seen a few times. The chain is built from TRBV4-1 and TRBJ1-2; TRBD1 aligns across 9 bases. Losses at the gene ends were 3 bases for V and 7 bases for J; bases not matched to a gene: 15. The CDR3 has 17 amino acids. Germline values: CDR1 MGHRA, CDR2 YSYEKL. CDR3 coding DNA: TGCGCCAGCAGCCAGGGGACAGGGCTCTTCCTTTCAGGTGGCTACACCTTC. Translating it yields CASSQGTGLFLSGGYTF.

J is TRBJ2-7 and V is TRBV6-5; 14 nucleotides line up with TRBD2. The CDR3 is 16 amino acids. Germline values: CDR1 MNHEY, CDR2 SVGAGI. Trimming took 0 bases from V and 4 from J; bases not matched to a gene: 2. Here the CDR3 reads CASSYSGLAGGYEQYF. CDR3 nucleotides: TGTGCCAGCAGTTACTCCGGACTAGCGGGGGGTTACGAGCAGTACTTC.

The chain links TRBV2 to TRBJ2-1; possibly TRBD1 for D (5 bases). The germline gives CDR1 SNHLY, CDR2 FYNNEI. This CDR3 contains 13 residues. The V and J ends lost 6 bases and 5 bases respectively, with 11 bases between them. The CDR3 here is CASSRDRNNEQFF. DNA for the CDR3: TGTGCCAGCAGCCGCGACAGAAACAATGAGCAGTTCTTC.

This clone was detected a few times. This sequence joins TRBV7-6 and TRBJ1-2, with D hard to call. The germline V gene encodes CDR1 SGHVS and CDR2 FNYEAQ. The CDR3 has 16 amino acids. V lost 4 bases and J lost 0, with 15 bases in between. The CDR3 protein is CASSSFGDTANYGYTF. The CDR3, as DNA: TGTGCCAGCAGCTCATTCGGGGATACCGCTAACTATGGCTACACCTTC.

This clone was observed a few times. The CDR3, as DNA: TGTGCCAGCAGCTTGCTGACAGGGGGTCGGAATGGCTACACCTTC. Its protein product is CASSLLTGGRNGYTF. V and J are TRBV5-6 and TRBJ1-2; TRBD1 matches 9 bases. The length of the CDR3 is 15 residues. The germline CDR1 and CDR2 sequences are SGHDT and YYEEEE. The V gene end was trimmed by 1 base and the J gene end by 6 bases; junction bases not matched to a gene: 7.

The rearrangement uses TRBV5-4 and TRBJ2-1; D might be TRBD2 (5 bases). Germline CDR1 and CDR2: SGHNT and YYREEE (reference sequence). V gave up 4 bases and J gave up 0 bases, with 14 bases separating them. The CDR3 consists of 16 residues. CDR3 loop: CASSKDSFYSYNEQFF. CDR3 DNA: TGTGCCAGCAGCAAGGACTCTTTCTACTCCTACAATGAGCAGTTCTTC.

The chain recombines TRBV6-5 with TRBJ1-2; D is unresolved. V was pared by 6 bases and J by 4 bases, with 6 bases between. CDR1 is MNHEY and CDR2 is SVGAGI in the germline V gene. The CDR3 spans 11 residues. CDR3 coding DNA: TGTGCCAGCAGAACTTTCTATGGCTACACCTTC. It translates to CASRTFYGYTF.

This chain links TRBV15 with TRBJ2-3; a possible D gene is TRBD2 (5 bases). Trimming left V 1 base short and J 5 bases short, with 7 bases between. The germline gives CDR1 LNHNV, CDR2 YYDKDF (reference sequence). The CDR3 extends over 13 amino acids. The CDR3 spells CATSRVRGDTQYF. In DNA form, the CDR3 reads TGTGCCACCAGCAGAGTCCGGGGAGATACGCAGTATTTT.

This clone occurred a few times. V usage is TRBV28 and J usage is TRBJ1-6; 7 bases fit TRBD1. CDR3 length equals 14 residues. Unmatched junction bases numbered 5, after V lost 5 bases and J lost 7 bases. The germline V gene encodes CDR1 MDHEN and CDR2 SYDVKM. The CDR3 region is CASSTGVQNSPLHF. The CDR3 coding sequence is TGTGCCAGCAGTACAGGGGTCCAGAATTCACCCCTCCACTTT.

The table lists this clone with a few counts. The chain has TRBV30 and TRBJ1-5, with 7 bases aligning to TRBD1. The CDR3 extends over 13 amino acids. V dropped 1 base and J dropped 8; count of bases not matched to a gene: 5. From germline, CDR1 is GTSNPN and CDR2 SVGIG (reference sequence). This CDR3 reads CAWSGYRGEPQHF. The CDR3 DNA sequence: TGTGCCTGGAGTGGGTACAGGGGTGAGCCCCAGCATTTT.

The CDR3 DNA is TGTGCCCGGCAGAGCAGGGGGAACACTGAAGCTTTCTTT. Translating gives CARQSRGNTEAFF. This chain joins TRBV30 and TRBJ1-1, with a weak D call TRBD1 (6 bases). The length of the CDR3 is 13 residues. V gave up 8 bases and J gave up 1 base, with 14 bases separating them. Germline V lookup: CDR1 GTSNPN, CDR2 SVGIG (reference sequence).

This clone was seen only a few times. This chain's CDR3 is CAWTVGGETQYF. The CDR3 coding sequence is TGTGCCTGGACCGTGGGGGGAGAGACCCAGTACTTC. This chain links TRBV30 with TRBJ2-5; a weak D match, TRBD2 (6 bases). The CDR3 totals 12 residues. Deletions cut 4 bases from V and 4 bases from J, with 10 bases between. Germline CDR1 and CDR2: GTSNPN and SVGIG (reference sequence).

This clone came up a few times. This chain joins TRBV25-1 and TRBJ2-7, with 7 bases aligning to TRBD2. This CDR3 is 13 amino acids long. With 5 bases clipped from V and 5 bases from J, the junction kept 6 bases outside the gene matches. Germline CDR1 is MGHDK and CDR2 is SYGVNS. CDR3 nucleotides: TGTGCCAGCAGTAAAATGGGGGGGGACGAGCAGTACTTC. Translated: CASSKMGGDEQYF.